The rows below give T cell receptor beta chains drawn from one sample of a study of early T cells in non-severe SARS-CoV-2 infection. From the 5' RACE reads, TCRdb called clonotypes with MiXCR, one entry per CDR3 protein. In the table there are tens of thousands of distinct CDR3 sequences, 4.5% to 7% of which are singletons. This sample comprised whole blood, obtained at baseline. All receptors derive from an adult who was a healthcare worker with PCR-confirmed SARS-CoV-2 infection or an uninfected control (not recorded which). The CDR3 runs from the conserved cysteine through the conserved F or W. Each record gives: J gene, clone size, V gene, D gene, CDR3 DNA, CDR3 protein. D genes are given only for firm matches. Not every row has a clone size; where given, it reads once, few, many or a size class.

J gene: TRBJ1-6; clone size: many; V gene: TRBV6-5; D gene: .; CDR3 DNA: TGTGCCAGCAGTTACAACTATAATTCACCCCTCCACTTT; CDR3 protein: CASSYNYNSPLHF
J gene: TRBJ1-5; clone size: .; V gene: TRBV29-1; D gene: .; CDR3 DNA: TGCAGCGTCGCAGGGTCCAGCAATCAGCCCCAGCAATTT; CDR3 protein: CSVAGSSNQPQQF
J gene: TRBJ1-3; clone size: many; V gene: TRBV6-5; D gene: .; CDR3 DNA: TGTGCCAGCAGACCCGCCACGCCAGACAGCCCAGGCTCTGGAAACACCATATATTTT; CDR3 protein: CASRPATPDSPGSGNTIYF
J gene: TRBJ2-1; clone size: many; V gene: TRBV7-2; D gene: .; CDR3 DNA: TGTGCCAGCAGCCCCGACCCAAATGAGCAGTTCTTC; CDR3 protein: CASSPDPNEQFF
J gene: TRBJ2-7; clone size: .; V gene: TRBV20-1; D gene: .; CDR3 DNA: TGCAGTGCTCAGTCGCAGGGATCCCCTTACGAGCAGTACTTC; CDR3 protein: CSAQSQGSPYEQYF
J gene: TRBJ1-1; clone size: many; V gene: TRBV29-1; D gene: .; CDR3 DNA: TGCAGCGTTGGGAAAGGGGAGGGGACTGAAGCTTTCTTT; CDR3 protein: CSVGKGEGTEAFF
J gene: TRBJ2-1; clone size: many; V gene: TRBV4-1; D gene: TRBD2; CDR3 DNA: TGCGCCAGCAGCCAAGAAATAGCGGGAGTCGTAAATGAGCAGTTCTTC; CDR3 protein: CASSQEIAGVVNEQFF
J gene: TRBJ2-7; clone size: many; V gene: TRBV15; D gene: TRBD1; CDR3 DNA: TGTGCCACCAGCAGATCCCGGGACAGGGGGGACGAGCAGTACTTC; CDR3 protein: CATSRSRDRGDEQYF
J gene: TRBJ1-1; clone size: many; V gene: TRBV7-2; D gene: TRBD1; CDR3 DNA: TGTGCCAGCAGCTTACGGGCAGGGGGCTGGGGGAACACTGAAGCTTTCTTT; CDR3 protein: CASSLRAGGWGNTEAFF
J gene: TRBJ2-3; clone size: many; V gene: TRBV5-4; D gene: TRBD1; CDR3 DNA: TGTGCCAGCAGCCTACGGACAGGGGGTGCAGATACGCAGTATTTT; CDR3 protein: CASSLRTGGADTQYF
J gene: TRBJ2-7; clone size: many; V gene: TRBV29-1; D gene: TRBD1; CDR3 DNA: TGCAGCGCCACCGGGACAGACCCCTACGAGCAGTACTTC; CDR3 protein: CSATGTDPYEQYF
J gene: TRBJ2-7; clone size: many; V gene: TRBV11-2; D gene: TRBD2; CDR3 DNA: TGTGCCAGCAGCTTACAGGGACTAGCTTACGAGCAGTACTTC; CDR3 protein: CASSLQGLAYEQYF
J gene: TRBJ2-7; clone size: .; V gene: TRBV6-1; D gene: .; CDR3 DNA: TGTGCCAGCACGCGAACTAGCTCCTACGAGCAGTACTTC; CDR3 protein: CASTRTSSYEQYF
J gene: TRBJ1-2; clone size: many; V gene: TRBV4-1; D gene: .; CDR3 DNA: TGCGCCAGCAGCCAAGAAGGGTCAGGGGCCTATGGCTACACCTTC; CDR3 protein: CASSQEGSGAYGYTF
J gene: TRBJ2-2; clone size: many; V gene: TRBV29-1; D gene: .; CDR3 DNA: TGCAGCGTTGTTAGGGGAAACACCGGGGAGCTGTTTTTT; CDR3 protein: CSVVRGNTGELFF